The clone carrying this T cell receptor (beta chain) was detected only once. Its antigen is undetermined. Sequencing used immunoSEQ multiplex PCR; TCRdb keeps in-frame clones, though not all of them. The sample has 300,000 to 400,000 clones; around 92% are singletons. The data are from a study of Ad26.COV2.S vaccination and SARS-CoV-2 variants. Study results and caveats: Responses of T cells in total may have been underestimated by the TCR breadth and depth analyses. There was reportedly substantial breadth in spike-specific CD8+ and CD4+ T cell responses after vaccination. Participants in the vaccine arm had higher spike-specific TCR breadth; placebo recipients had lower. Recipients of vaccine and of placebo showed similar breadth of their non-spike TCR repertoires.

Germline-derived CDR1 and CDR2 are LNHNV and YYDKDF (reference sequence). The CDR3 is 15 residues long. V was clipped by 3 bases and J by 2 bases, with 12 bases between them. Sample: peripheral blood, taken after recovery from COVID-19. The rearrangement links TRBV15 to TRBJ2-3; possible D gene TRBD2, 5 bases. The origin of this receptor is a human donor who had recovered from COVID-19. CDR3 in amino acids: CATSSIDGLTDTQYF. DNA for the CDR3: TGTGCCACCAGCAGTATAGACGGACTCACAGATACGCAGTATTTT.